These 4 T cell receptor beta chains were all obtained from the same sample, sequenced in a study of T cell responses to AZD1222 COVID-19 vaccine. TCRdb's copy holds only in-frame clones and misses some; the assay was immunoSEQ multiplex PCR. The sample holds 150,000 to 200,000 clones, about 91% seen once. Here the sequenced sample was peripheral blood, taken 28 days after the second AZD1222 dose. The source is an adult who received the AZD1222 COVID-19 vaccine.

CDR3 coding DNA: TGTGCCAGCAGCGGGTCCCTTAAGAGGGGACAGGGGGGATACAATGAGCAGTTCTTC. Translating gives CASSGSLKRGQGGYNEQFF. This sequence joins TRBV9 and TRBJ2-1; 11 nucleotides line up with TRBD1. CDR1 is SGDLS, CDR2 YYNGEE, per germline. The CDR3 totals 19 residues. J lost 4 bases, V lost 3 bases, and 15 bases had no gene match. Looking up the rest from reference TRBV9 and TRBJ2-1 gives the full variable domain: DSGVTQTPKHLITATGQRVTLRCSPRSGDLSVYWYQQSLDQGLQFLIQYYNGEERAKGNILERFSAQQFPDLHSELNLSSLELGDSALYFCASSGSLKRGQGGYNEQFFGPGTRLTVL.

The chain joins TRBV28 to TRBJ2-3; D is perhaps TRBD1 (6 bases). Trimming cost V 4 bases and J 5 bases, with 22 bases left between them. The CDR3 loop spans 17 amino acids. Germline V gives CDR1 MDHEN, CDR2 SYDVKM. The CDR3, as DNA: TGTGCCAGCAGTTGGGGTTTCGGACAGAGCGAGGGAGATACGCAGTATTTT. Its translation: CASSWGFGQSEGDTQYF.

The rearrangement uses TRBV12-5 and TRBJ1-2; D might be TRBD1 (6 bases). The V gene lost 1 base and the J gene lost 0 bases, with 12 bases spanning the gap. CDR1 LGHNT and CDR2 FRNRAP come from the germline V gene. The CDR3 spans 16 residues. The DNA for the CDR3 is TGTGCTAGTGGTTTGGGAGGAGGACAGACTAACTATGGCTACACCTTC. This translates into CASGLGGGQTNYGYTF.

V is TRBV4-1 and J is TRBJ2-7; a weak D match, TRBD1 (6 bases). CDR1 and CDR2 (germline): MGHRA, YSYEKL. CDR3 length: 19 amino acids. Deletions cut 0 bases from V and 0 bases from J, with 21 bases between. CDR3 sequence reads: CASSQDLMGAALSSYEQYF. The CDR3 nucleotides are TGCGCCAGCAGCCAAGATTTGATGGGGGCAGCGTTAAGCTCCTACGAGCAGTACTTC.